The TCR beta chain under discussion was sequenced for a study of cytomegalovirus exposure and HLA in healthy donors. Profiling relied on immunoSEQ multiplex PCR, and the TCRdb table lists in-frame clones only, not all of them. The sample holds approximately 120,000 clones, roughly 86% seen once. Germline CDR1 reads MDHEN; CDR2 reads SYDVKM. V was trimmed by 3 bases and J by 7 bases, leaving 13 bases between them. This CDR3 has 13 residues. The origin of this receptor is a woman aged 18 to 35 in good health and CMV-seronegative. The specimen was PBMCs. The chain is built from TRBV28 and TRBJ2-7; the D gene is possibly TRBD1 (5 bases). CDR3 loop: CASSFLRAGEQYF. For the CDR3, the DNA is TGTGCCAGCAGTTTCCTCAGGGCTGGGGAGCAGTACTTC.